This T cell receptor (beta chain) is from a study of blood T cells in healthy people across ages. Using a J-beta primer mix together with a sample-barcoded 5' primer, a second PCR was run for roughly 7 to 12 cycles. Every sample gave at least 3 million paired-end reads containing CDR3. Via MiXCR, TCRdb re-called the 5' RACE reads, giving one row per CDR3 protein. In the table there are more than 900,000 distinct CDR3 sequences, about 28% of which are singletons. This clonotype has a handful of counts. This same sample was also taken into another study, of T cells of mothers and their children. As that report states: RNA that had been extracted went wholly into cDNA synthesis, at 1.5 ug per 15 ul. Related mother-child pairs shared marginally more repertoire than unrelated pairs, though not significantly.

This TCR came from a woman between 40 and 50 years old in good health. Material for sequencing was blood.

CDR3 residues: CASSVEVAGHYEQYF. CDR3 nucleotide sequence: TGTGCCAGCAGCGTAGAAGTAGCGGGGCATTACGAGCAGTACTTC. The chain employs TRBV9 and TRBJ2-5; TRBD2 matches 8 bases. Gene TRBJ2-7 matches the end of the DNA better, so the J call may be wrong. The CDR3 is 15 amino acids. CDR1 and CDR2 from the germline V gene are SGDLS and YYNGEE.